Reported below is one TCR beta chain. This entry belongs to a study of blood T cell repertoires in COVID-19. In the study overall: Samples of COVID-19 (acute and convalescent) were obtained from the United States, Italy and Spain. Sample material is recorded as cDNA or gDNA derived from T cells, B-cell-depleted T cells, or PBMCs.

Authors' methods: Using reference gene primer amplification, nucleated cell counts were estimated. Repertoires were generated with immunoSEQ multiplex PCR, while TCRdb's copy carries only in-frame clones and drops some. That table furnishes V, J and clone size, whereas the DNA furnished D and trimming. Among 270,000 or so clones, 82% were seen once, and the ten largest hold roughly 3%. Looked up from germline, CDR1 is MNHEY and CDR2 is SMNVEV (reference sequence). V lost 2 bases, J lost 8 bases, and 0 bases stayed unmatched. The CDR3 has 12 residues. The sequenced sample was peripheral blood. The receptor's source is a woman younger than 35 with acute or convalescent COVID-19. The chain uses TRBV27 and TRBJ2-1; 7 bases agree with TRBD1. This CDR3 is CASSLDRDEQFF. CDR3 nucleotide sequence: TGTGCCAGCAGTTTAGACAGGGATGAGCAGTTCTTC.